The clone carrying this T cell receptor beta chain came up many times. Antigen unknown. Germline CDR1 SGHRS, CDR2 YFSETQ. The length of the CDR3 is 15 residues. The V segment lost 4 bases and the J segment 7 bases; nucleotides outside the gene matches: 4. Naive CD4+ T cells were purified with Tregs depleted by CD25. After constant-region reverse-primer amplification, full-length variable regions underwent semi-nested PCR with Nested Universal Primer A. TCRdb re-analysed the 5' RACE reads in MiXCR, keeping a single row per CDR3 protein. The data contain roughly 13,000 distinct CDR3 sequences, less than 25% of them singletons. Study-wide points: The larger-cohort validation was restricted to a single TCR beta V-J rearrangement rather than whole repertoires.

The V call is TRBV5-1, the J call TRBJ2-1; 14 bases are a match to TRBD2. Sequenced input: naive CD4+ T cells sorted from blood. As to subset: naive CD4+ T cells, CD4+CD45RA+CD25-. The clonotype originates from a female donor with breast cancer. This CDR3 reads CASSPTSGRENEQFF. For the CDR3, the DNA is TGCGCCAGCAGCCCGACTAGCGGGAGGGAGAATGAGCAGTTCTTC.